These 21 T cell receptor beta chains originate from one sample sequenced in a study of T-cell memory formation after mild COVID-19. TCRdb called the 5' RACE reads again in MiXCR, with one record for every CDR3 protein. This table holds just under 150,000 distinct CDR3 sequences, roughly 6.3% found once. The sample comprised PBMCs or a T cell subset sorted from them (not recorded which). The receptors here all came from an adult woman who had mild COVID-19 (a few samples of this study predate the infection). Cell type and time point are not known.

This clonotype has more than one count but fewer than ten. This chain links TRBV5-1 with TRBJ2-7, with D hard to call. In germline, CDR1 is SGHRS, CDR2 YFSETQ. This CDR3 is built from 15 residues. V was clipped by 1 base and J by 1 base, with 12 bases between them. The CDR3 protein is CASSLTSDASYEQYF. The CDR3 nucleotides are TGCGCCAGCAGCTTGACCTCGGACGCGTCCTACGAGCAGTACTTC.

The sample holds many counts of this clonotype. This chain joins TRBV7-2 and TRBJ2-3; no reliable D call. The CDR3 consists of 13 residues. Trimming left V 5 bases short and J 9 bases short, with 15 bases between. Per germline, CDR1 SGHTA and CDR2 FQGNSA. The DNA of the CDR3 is TGTGCCAGCAGCCCCAATCCAAGAGACACGCAGTATTTT. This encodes CASSPNPRDTQYF.

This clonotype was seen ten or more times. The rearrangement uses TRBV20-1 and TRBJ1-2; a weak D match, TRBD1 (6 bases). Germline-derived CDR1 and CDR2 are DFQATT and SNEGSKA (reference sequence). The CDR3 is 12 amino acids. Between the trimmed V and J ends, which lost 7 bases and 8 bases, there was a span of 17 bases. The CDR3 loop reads CSGPVTGGGYTF. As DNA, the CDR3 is TGCAGTGGGCCCGTGACAGGTGGCGGCTACACCTTC.

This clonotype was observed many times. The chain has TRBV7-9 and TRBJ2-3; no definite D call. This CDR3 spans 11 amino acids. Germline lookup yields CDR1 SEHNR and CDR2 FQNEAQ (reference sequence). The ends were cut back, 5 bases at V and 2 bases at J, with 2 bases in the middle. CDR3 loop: CASSDTDTQYF. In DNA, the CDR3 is TGTGCCAGCAGCGACACAGATACGCAGTATTTT.

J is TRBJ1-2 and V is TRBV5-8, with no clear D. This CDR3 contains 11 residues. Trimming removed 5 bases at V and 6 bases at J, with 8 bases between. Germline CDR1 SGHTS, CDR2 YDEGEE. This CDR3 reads CASRVWDGYTF. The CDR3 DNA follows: TGTGCCAGCAGGGTATGGGATGGCTACACCTTC. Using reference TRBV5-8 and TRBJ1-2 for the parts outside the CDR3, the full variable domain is EAGVTQSPTHLIKTRGQQATLRCSPISGHTSVYWYQQALGLGLQFLLWYDEGEERNRGNFPPRFSGRQFPNYSSELNVNALELEDSALYLCASRVWDGYTFGSGTRLTVV.

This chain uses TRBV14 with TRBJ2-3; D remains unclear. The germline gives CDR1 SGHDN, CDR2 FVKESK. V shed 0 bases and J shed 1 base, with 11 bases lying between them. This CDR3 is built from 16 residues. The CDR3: CASSQEHSVGTDTQYF. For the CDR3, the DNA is TGTGCCAGCAGCCAAGAGCACAGCGTCGGCACAGATACGCAGTATTTT.

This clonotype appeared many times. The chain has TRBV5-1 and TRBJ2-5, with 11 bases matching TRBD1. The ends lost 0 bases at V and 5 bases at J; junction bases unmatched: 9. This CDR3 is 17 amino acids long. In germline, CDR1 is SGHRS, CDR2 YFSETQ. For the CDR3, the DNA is TGCGCCAGCAGCTTGGCCGGAGGACAGGGGGCTTCGGAGACCCAGTACTTC. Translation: CASSLAGGQGASETQYF.

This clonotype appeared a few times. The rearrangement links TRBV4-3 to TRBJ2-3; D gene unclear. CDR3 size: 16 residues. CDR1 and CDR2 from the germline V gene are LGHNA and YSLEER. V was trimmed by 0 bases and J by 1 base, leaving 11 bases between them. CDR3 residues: CASSQDRHGRTDTQYF. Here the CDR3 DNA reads TGCGCCAGCAGCCAAGACCGACACGGTCGCACAGATACGCAGTATTTT.

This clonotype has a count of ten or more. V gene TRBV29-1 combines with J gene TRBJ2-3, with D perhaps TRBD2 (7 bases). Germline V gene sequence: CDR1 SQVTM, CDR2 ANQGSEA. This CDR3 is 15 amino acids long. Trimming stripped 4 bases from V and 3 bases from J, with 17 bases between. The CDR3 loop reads CSVVRGAPGTDTQYF. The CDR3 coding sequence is TGCAGCGTTGTACGGGGGGCGCCTGGAACAGATACGCAGTATTTT.

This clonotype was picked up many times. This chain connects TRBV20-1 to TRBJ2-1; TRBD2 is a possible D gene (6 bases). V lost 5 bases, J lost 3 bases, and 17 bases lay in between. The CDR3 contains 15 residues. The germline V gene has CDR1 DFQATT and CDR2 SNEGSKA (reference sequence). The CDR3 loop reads CSASPKRVDYNEQFF. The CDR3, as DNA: TGCAGTGCTTCTCCAAAGCGGGTCGACTACAATGAGCAGTTCTTC.

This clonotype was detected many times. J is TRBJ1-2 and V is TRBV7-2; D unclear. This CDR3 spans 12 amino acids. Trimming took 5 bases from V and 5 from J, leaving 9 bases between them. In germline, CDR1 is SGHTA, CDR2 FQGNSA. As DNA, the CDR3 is TGTGCCAGCAGCCCCCGCAATTATGGCTACACCTTC. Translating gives CASSPRNYGYTF.

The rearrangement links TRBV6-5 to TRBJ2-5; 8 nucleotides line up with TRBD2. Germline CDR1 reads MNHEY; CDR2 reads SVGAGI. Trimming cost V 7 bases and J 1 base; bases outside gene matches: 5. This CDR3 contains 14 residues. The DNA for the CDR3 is TGTGCCAGCACCGCGACTAGCGCCCAAGAGACCCAGTACTTC. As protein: CASTATSAQETQYF.

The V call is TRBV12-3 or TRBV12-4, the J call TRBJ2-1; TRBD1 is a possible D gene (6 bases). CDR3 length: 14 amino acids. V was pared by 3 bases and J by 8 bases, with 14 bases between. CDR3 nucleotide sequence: TGTGCCAGCAGTTTCCTAGGGGGTTTGGATGAGCAGTTCTTC. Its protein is CASSFLGGLDEQFF.

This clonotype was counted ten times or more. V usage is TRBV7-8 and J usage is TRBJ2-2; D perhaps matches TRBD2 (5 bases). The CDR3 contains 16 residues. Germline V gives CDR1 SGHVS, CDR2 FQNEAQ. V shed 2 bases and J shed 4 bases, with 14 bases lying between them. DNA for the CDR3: TGTGCCAGCAGCTTATCCCGGGGTTGGACCACCGGGGAGCTGTTTTTT. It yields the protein CASSLSRGWTTGELFF.

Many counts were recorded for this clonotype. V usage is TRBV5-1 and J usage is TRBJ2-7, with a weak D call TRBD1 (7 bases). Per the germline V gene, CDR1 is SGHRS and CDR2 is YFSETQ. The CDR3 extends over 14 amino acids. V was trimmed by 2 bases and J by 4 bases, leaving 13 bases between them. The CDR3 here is CASSFAGQKYEQYF. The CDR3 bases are TGCGCCAGCAGCTTTGCGGGACAGAAATACGAGCAGTACTTC.

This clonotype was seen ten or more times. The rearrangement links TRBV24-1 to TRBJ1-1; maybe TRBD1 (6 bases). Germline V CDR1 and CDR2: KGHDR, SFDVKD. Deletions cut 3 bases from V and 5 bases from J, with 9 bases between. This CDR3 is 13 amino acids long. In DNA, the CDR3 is TGTGCCACCAGTGATCCCAGGGGTACTGAAGCTTTCTTT. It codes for CATSDPRGTEAFF.

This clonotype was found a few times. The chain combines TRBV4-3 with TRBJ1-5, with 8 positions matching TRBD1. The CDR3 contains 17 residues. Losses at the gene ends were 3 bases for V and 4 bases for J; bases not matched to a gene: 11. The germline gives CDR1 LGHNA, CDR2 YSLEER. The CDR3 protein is CASSQGGDRGPNQPQHF. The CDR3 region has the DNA TGCGCCAGCAGCCAGGGGGGAGACAGGGGACCTAATCAGCCCCAGCATTTT.

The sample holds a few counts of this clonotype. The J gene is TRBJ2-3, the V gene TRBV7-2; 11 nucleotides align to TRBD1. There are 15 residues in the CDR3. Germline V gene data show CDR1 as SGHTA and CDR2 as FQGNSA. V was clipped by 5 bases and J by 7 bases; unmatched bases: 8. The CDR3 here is CASSTGTGGANTQYF. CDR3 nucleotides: TGTGCCAGCAGCACCGGGACAGGGGGAGCAAATACGCAGTATTTT.

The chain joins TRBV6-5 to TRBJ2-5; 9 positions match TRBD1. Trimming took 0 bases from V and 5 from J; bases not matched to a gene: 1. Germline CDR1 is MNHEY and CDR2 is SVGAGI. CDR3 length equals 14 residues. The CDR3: CASSYSDRGETQYF. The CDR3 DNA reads TGTGCCAGCAGTTACTCCGACAGGGGGGAGACCCAGTACTTC.

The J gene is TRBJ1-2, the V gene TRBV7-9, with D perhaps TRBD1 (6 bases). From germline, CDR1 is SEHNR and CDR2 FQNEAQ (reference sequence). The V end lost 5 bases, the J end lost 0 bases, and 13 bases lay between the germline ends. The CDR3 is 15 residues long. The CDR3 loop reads CASSPQGLANYGYTF. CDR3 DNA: TGTGCCAGCAGCCCACAGGGACTTGCTAACTATGGCTACACCTTC. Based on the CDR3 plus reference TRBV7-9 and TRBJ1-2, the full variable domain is DTGVSQNPRHKITKRGQNVTFRCDPISEHNRLYWYRQTLGQGPEFLTYFQNEAQLEKSRLLSDRFSAERPKGSFSTLEIQRTEQGDSAMYLCASSPQGLANYGYTFGSGTRLTVV.

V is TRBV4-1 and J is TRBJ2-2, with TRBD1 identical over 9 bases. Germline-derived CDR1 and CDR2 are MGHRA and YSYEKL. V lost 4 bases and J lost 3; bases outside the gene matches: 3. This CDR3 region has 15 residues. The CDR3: CASSLRDRDTGELFF. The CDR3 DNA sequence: TGCGCCAGCAGCCTCCGGGACAGGGACACCGGGGAGCTGTTTTTT.